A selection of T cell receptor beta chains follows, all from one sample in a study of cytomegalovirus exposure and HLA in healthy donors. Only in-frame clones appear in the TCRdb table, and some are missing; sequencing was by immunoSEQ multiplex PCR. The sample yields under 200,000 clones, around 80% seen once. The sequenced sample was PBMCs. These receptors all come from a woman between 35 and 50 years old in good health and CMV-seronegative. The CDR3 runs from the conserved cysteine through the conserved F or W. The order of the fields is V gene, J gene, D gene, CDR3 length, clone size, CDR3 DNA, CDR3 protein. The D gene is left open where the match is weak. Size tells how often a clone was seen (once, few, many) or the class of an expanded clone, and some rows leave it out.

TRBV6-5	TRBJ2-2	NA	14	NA	TGTGCCAGCTCTCCAGGGGGGTTGACCGGGGAGCTGTTTTTT	CASSPGGLTGELFF
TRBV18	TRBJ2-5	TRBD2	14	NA	TGTGCCAGCTCCCCGGGGGGAAGTGGAGAGACCCAGTACTTC	CASSPGGSGETQYF
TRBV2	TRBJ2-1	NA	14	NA	TGTGCCAGCAATGAAGTCCGGGTAGCGTGTTGGGCGTTCTTC	CASNEVRVACWAFF
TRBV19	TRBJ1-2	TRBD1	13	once	TGTGCCAGTAGTAGGGGGACAGAGTATGGCTACACCTTC	CASSRGTEYGYTF
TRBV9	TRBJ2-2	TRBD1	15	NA	TGTGCCAGCAGCCCCCGGACAGGGAACACCGGGGAGCTGTTTTTT	CASSPRTGNTGELFF
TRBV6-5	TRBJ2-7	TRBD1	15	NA	TGTGCCAGCAGCAGGACAGGGGACAGATCCTACGAGCAGTACTTC	CASSRTGDRSYEQYF
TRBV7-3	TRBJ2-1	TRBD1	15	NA	TGTGCCAGCAGCTCCGATTCCAGGACAGGGCCTGAGCAGTTCTTC	CASSSDSRTGPEQFF
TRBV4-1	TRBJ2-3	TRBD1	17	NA	TGCGCCAGCAGCCGTACCGGGACAGGGGATAGCACAGATACGCAGTATTTT	CASSRTGTGDSTDTQYF
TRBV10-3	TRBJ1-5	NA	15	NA	TGTGCCATCAGCGAGGGTTCGGGGAGCAATCAGCCCCAGCATTTT	CAISEGSGSNQPQHF
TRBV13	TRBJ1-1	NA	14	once	TGTGCCAGCAGCTTCGCAGGGGAAATAACTGAAGCTTTCTTT	CASSFAGEITEAFF
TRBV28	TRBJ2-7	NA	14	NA	TGTGCCAGCAGTTTATCAGGCGGGGCCTACGAGCAGTACTTC	CASSLSGGAYEQYF
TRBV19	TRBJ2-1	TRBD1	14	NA	TGTGCCAGTAGCTCAGGGGGTTCCTACAATGAGCAGTTCTTC	CASSSGGSYNEQFF
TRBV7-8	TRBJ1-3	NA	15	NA	TGTGCCAGCAGCTTAGTGGCAGGCTCTGGAAACACCATATATTTT	CASSLVAGSGNTIYF
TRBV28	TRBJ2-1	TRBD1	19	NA	TGTGCCAGCAGTCCCTCGGGCCCGGACAGGGATTCGCAATATGGTGAGCAGTTCTTC	CASSPSGPDRDSQYGEQFF
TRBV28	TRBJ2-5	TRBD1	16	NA	TGTGCCAGCAGTTCGGACAGGGGGGCCAAAATAGAGACCCAGTACTTC	CASSSDRGAKIETQYF
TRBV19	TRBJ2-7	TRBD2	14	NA	TGTGCCAGTAGTATCCGCGGGAGGCGAGACGAGCAGTACTTC	CASSIRGRRDEQYF
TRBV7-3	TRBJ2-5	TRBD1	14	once	TGTGCCAGCAGCCCGACAGGGGGTTACGAGACCCAGTACTTC	CASSPTGGYETQYF
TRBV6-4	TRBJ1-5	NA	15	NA	TGTGCCACCGGGGGGTCCCCTTATAGCAATCAGCCCCAGCATTTT	CATGGSPYSNQPQHF
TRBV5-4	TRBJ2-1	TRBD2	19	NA	TGTGCCAGCAGCTCCCCTCTGCCGGCGGGAGGGCGAAGTTACAATGAGCAGTTCTTC	CASSSPLPAGGRSYNEQFF
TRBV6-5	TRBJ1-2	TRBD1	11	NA	TGTGCCAGCAGACAGGGGTATGGCTACACCTTC	CASRQGYGYTF